The T cell receptor beta chain under discussion was sequenced for a study of CD8+ T cells in alopecia areata listed by TCRdb under 2018. The study in broad terms: The treated patients, all with moderate-to-severe alopecia areata, were enrolled in an open-label pilot trial of oral tofacitinib given at 5 to 10 mg twice daily. Patients received tofacitinib for 6 to 18 months and were then followed off drug for 6 months to check for delayed response and recurrence. For the treated patients, the SALT score, which quantifies what percentage of scalp surface area is affected, served as the measure of disease severity. The study used high-throughput TCRbeta sequencing to examine T cell clonal expansion in alopecia areata, in both the C3H/HeJ mouse model and human patients. Scalp tissue and sorted CD4+ and CD8+ peripheral blood T cells from patchy and totalis/universalis alopecia areata patients and from healthy controls were covered by human TCRbeta sequencing. Patients on tofacitinib were biopsied at baseline and after 4 and 24 weeks of treatment, and several of the patients also had a later scalp biopsy. Scalp clonality was compared among normal scalp (n=4), patchy alopecia areata scalp (n=8), and alopecia totalis/universalis scalp (n=8). The RNA source kit depended on sample type: the PAXgene miRNA kit for fixed scalp, the miRNeasy kit for PBMCs, and the RNeasy kit for mouse skin. TCRbeta CDR3 regions were amplified by immunoSEQ multiplex PCR with 35 Vbeta forward and 13 Jbeta reverse primers. General findings and caveats noted by the study authors: TCR sequences shared between patients were less clear than in mice, possibly partly because of HLA diversity in the patient population. The treated cohort was small, with a single nonresponder, so links between baseline CD8+ expansion and response need larger studies. Unlike mouse skin, which is dominated by gammadelta T cells, normal human skin has resident alphabeta T cells that are also sequenced, and this complicates analysis of the scalp TCR repertoire. Lesional scalp, especially in alopecia totalis/universalis, showed higher clonality and more expanded CD8+ clones than normal scalp, suggesting antigenic drive. With tofacitinib, both scalp clonality and the number of expanded CD8+ clones among the top 100 scalp clones went down significantly. During tofacitinib treatment, many expanded lesional clones remained in scalp and blood, and this persistence may partly explain relapse after treatment is stopped.

Receptor amplification or capture employed the immunoSEQ multiplex PCR assay. RNA was extracted from all samples and reverse transcribed into cDNA as template for TCR sequencing. SuperScript III was used to make first-strand cDNA, primed with a 2:1 mix of oligo-dT and random hexamers. A synthetic immune receptor repertoire was used to measure amplification bias, and any remaining bias was corrected computationally. Per the authors' processing: Raw reads were preprocessed to remove errors, and CDR3 was defined according to IMGT conventions as the region from the conserved cysteine to phenylalanine. Clonality was computed by normalizing Shannon entropy by log2 of the number of productive unique TCRs and subtracting the result from 1. Scalp TCRbeta sequences were cross-referenced with sorted blood CD4 and CD8 repertoires so that the CD4 or CD8 identity of scalp clones could be inferred. The source is immuneACCESS, and TCRdb retained only in-frame sequences with V and J called. Part of the clones is not carried over; for the studies checked, unresolved V genes explain less than half of this, and the remainder is unexplained. The V and J calls and clone size come from that table; D and trimming were worked out from the DNA. The table for this sample lists fewer than 250,000 clones; around two fifths of them were counted only once. The ten top clones hold over 2.5% of the sample.

The sample's treatment or condition label is to be understood as: oral pan-JAK inhibitor, 5-10 mg twice daily. From alopecia areata patients, peripheral blood was collected along with lesional scalp punch biopsies. PBMCs were isolated by density centrifugation and stained for CD3, CD4 and CD8, after which CD4+ and CD8+ T cells were sorted on a FACSAria. Comment on this clone: It lacks a known antigen. Per-base qualities were not stored, and no clone one base away is much larger.

This TCR came from a human donor with alopecia areata. The sample was CD4+ T cells sorted from blood, taken around week 36, from a patient treated with tofacitinib.

The nucleotide sequence reads as follows: TGTGCCAGCAGCTCGACTAGCGGGAGCTACGAGCAGTACTTC. This gives the protein CASSSTSGSYEQYF. The chain is assembled from TRBV13 and TRBJ2-7; 12 of the junction bases match TRBD2. Spanning cysteine to phenylalanine, the CDR3 consists of 14 amino acids. Of all the DNA, just the CDR3 is kept, 42 bases in frame from base 1. Ends trimmed: V by 4 bases, J by 3 bases; bases unmatched to a gene: 1. Sequences PRHDT (CDR1) and FYEKMQ (CDR2) are obtained from the germline V gene (reference sequence).